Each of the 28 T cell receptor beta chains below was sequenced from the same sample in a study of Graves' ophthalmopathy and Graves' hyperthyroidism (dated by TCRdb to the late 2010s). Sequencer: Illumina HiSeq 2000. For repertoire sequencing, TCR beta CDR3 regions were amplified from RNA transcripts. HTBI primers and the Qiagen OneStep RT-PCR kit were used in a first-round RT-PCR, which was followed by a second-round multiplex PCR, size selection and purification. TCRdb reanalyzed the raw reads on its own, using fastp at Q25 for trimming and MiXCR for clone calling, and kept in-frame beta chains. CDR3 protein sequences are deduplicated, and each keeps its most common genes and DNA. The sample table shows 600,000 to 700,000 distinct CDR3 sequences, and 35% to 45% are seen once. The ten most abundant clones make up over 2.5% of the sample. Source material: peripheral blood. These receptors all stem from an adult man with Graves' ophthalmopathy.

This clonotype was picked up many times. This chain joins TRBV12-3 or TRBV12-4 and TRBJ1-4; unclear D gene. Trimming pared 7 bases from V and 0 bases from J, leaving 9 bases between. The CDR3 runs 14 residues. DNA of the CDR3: TGTGCCAGCACCGATAGTGCAACTAATGAAAAACTGTTTTTT. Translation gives CASTDSATNEKLFF.

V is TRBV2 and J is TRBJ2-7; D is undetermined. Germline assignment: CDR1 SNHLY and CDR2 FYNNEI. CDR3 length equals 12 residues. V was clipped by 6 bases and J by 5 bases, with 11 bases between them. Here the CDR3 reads CASRPEWDEQYF. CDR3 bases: TGTGCCAGCAGACCGGAGTGGGACGAGCAGTACTTC.

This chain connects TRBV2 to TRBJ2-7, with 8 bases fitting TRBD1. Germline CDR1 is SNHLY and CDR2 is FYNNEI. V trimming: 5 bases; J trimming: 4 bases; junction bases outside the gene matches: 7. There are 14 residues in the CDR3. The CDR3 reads CASSFDRDRYEQYF. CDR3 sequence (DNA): TGTGCCAGCAGTTTTGACAGGGACAGGTACGAGCAGTACTTC.

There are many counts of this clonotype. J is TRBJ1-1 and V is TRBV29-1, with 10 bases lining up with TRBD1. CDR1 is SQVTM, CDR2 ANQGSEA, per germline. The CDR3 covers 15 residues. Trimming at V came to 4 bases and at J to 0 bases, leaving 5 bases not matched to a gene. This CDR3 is CSVGGTGDLNTEAFF. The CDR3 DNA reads TGCAGCGTTGGAGGGACAGGGGACCTGAACACTGAAGCTTTCTTT.

CDR3 in DNA: TGCAGCCCGGGGGATATGAACTATGGCTACACCTTC. Protein: CSPGDMNYGYTF. V usage is TRBV29-1 and J usage is TRBJ1-2, with TRBD1 as a possible D gene (5 bases). Trimming stripped 8 bases from V and 2 bases from J, with 12 bases between. CDR1 and CDR2 (germline): SQVTM, ANQGSEA. The CDR3 has 12 residues. Based on the CDR3 plus reference TRBV29-1 and TRBJ1-2, the full variable domain is SAVISQKPSRDICQRGTSLTIQCQVDSQVTMMFWYRQQPGQSLTLIATANQGSEATYESGFVIDKFPISRPNLTFSTLTVSNMSPEDSSIYLCSPGDMNYGYTFGSGTRLTVV.

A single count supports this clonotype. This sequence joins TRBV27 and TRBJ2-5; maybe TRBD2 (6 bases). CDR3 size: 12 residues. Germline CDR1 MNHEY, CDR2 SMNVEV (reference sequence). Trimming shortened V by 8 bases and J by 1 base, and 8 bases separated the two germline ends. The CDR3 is CASGGSQETQYF. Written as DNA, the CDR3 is TGTGCCAGCGGGGGGTCCCAAGAGACCCAGTACTTC.

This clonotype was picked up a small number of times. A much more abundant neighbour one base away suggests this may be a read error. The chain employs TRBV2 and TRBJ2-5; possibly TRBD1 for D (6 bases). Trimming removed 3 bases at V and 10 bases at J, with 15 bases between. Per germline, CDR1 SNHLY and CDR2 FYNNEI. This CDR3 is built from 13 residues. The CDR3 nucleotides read TGTGCCAGCAGTGAGGGACATAGAATGGACCAGTACTTC. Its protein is CASSEGHRMDQYF.

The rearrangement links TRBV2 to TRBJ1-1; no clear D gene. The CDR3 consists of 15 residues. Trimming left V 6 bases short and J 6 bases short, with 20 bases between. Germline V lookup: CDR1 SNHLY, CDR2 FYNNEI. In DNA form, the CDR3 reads TGTGCCAGCAGGGAGACGAGAGCTGGTGGCGCTGAAGCTTTCTTT. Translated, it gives CASRETRAGGAEAFF.

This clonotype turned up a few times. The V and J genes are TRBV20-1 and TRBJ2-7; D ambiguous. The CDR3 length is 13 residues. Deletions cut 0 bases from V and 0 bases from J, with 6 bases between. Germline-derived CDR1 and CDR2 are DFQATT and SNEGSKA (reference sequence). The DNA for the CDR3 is TGCAGTGCTAGAGATTCGTCCTCCTACGAGCAGTACTTC. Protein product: CSARDSSSYEQYF.

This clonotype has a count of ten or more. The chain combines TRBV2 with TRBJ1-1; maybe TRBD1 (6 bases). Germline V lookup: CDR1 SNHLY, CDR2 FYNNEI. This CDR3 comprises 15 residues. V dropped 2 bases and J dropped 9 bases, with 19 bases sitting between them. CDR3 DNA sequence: TGTGCCAGCAGTGAACGGGGGGGGGCGCGGGGAAAAGCTTTCTTT. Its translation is CASSERGGARGKAFF.

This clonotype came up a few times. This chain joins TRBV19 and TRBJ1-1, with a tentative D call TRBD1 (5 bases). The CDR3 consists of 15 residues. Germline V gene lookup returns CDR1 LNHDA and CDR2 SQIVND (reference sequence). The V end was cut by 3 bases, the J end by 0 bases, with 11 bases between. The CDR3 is CASSMTGPLNTEAFF. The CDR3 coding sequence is TGTGCCAGTAGTATGACGGGACCACTGAACACTGAAGCTTTCTTT. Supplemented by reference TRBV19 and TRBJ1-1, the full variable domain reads DGGITQSPKYLFRKEGQNVTLSCEQNLNHDAMYWYRQDPGQGLRLIYYSQIVNDFQKGDIAEGYSVSREKKESFPLTVTSAQKNPTAFYLCASSMTGPLNTEAFFGQGTRLTVV.

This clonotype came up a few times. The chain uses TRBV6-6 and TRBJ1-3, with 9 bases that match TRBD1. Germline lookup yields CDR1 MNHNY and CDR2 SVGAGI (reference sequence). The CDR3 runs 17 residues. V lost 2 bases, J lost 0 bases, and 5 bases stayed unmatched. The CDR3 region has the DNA TGTGCCAGCAGTTACAGACGGGACAGGGCCTCTGGAAACACCATATATTTT. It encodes CASSYRRDRASGNTIYF.

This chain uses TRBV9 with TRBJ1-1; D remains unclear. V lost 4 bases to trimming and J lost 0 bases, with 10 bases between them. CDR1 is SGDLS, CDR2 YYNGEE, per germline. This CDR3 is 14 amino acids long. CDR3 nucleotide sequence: TGTGCCAGCAGCCAAGAAAGTGTGAACACTGAAGCTTTCTTT. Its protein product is CASSQESVNTEAFF. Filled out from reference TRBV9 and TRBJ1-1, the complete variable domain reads DSGVTQTPKHLITATGQRVTLRCSPRSGDLSVYWYQQSLDQGLQFLIQYYNGEERAKGNILERFSAQQFPDLHSELNLSSLELGDSALYFCASSQESVNTEAFFGQGTRLTVV.

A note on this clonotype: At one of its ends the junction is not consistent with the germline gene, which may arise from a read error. CDR3 protein: CSARDRVF. The CDR3 DNA sequence: TGCAGTGCTCGGGACAGGGTTTTC. This chain joins TRBV20-1 and TRBJ2-2; 9 nucleotides match TRBD1. The CDR3 is made up of 8 amino acids. Germline CDR1 and CDR2: DFQATT and SNEGSKA (reference sequence).

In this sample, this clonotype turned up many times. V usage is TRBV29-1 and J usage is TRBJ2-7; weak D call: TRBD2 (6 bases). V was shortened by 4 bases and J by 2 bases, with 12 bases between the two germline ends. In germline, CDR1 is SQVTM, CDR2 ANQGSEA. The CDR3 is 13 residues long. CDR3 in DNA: TGCAGCGTTGTCATCCCTAGCGCCTACGAGCAGTACTTC. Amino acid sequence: CSVVIPSAYEQYF.

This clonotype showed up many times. CDR3 DNA sequence: TGTGCCAGCGGTCTTTCAACAGATACGCAGTATTTT. Translation gives CASGLSTDTQYF. The gene calls are TRBV2 and TRBJ2-3; D call uncertain. V lost 8 bases and J lost 3, with 9 bases in between. The CDR3 has 12 amino acids. Germline assignment: CDR1 SNHLY and CDR2 FYNNEI.

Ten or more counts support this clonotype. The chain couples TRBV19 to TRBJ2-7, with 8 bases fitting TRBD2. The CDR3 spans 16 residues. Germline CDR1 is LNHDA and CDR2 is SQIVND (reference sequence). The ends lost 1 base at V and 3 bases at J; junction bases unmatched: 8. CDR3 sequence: CASSIVSRGVDYEQYF. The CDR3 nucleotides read TGTGCCAGTAGTATAGTCTCGCGGGGGGTCGACTACGAGCAGTACTTC.

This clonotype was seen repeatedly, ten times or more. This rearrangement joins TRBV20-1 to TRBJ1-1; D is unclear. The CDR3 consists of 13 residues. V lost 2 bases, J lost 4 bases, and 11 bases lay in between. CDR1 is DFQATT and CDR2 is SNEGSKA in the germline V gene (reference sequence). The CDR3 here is CSARSVGGTEAFF. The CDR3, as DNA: TGCAGTGCTAGATCGGTTGGCGGCACTGAAGCTTTCTTT.

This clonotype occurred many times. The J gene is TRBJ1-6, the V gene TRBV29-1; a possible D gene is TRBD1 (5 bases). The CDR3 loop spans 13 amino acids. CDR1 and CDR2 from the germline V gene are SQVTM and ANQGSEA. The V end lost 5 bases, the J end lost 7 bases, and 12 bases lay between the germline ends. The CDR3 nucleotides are TGCAGCGTTCAACAAGGGGAGAATTCACCCCTCCACTTT. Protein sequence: CSVQQGENSPLHF.

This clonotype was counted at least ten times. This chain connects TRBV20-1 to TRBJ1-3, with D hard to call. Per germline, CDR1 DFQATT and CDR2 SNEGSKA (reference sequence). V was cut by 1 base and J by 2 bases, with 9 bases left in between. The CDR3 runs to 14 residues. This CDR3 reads CSARGLGTGNTIYF. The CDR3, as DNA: TGCAGTGCTAGAGGGTTGGGGACTGGAAACACCATATATTTT.

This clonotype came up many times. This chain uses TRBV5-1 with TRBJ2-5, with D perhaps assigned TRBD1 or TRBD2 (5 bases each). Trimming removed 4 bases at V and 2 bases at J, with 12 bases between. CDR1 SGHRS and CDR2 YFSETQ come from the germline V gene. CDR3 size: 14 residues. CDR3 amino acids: CASSVGRRQETQYF. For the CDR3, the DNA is TGCGCCAGCAGCGTGGGACGAAGACAAGAGACCCAGTACTTC.

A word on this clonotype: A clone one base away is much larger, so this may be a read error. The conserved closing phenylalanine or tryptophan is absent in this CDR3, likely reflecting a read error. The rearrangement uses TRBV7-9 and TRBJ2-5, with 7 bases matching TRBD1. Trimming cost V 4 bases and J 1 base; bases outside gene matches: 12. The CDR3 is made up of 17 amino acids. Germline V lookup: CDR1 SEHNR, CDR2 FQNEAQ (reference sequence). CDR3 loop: CASSYNPGQRGQETQYC. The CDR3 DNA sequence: TGTGCCAGCAGCTACAACCCGGGACAGAGGGGCCAAGAGACCCAGTACTGC.

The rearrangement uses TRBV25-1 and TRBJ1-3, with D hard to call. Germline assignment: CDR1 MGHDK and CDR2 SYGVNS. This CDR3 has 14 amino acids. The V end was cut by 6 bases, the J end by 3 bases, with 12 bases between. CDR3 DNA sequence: TGTGCCAGCAGCTCCTCTGGCGGTGGAAACACCATATATTTT. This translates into CASSSSGGGNTIYF.

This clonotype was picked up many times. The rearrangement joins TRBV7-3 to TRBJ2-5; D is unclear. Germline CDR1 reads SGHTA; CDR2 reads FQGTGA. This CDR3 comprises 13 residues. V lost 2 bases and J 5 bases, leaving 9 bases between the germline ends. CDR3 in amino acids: CASSLGWRETQYF. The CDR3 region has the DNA TGTGCCAGCAGCTTAGGGTGGCGGGAGACCCAGTACTTC.

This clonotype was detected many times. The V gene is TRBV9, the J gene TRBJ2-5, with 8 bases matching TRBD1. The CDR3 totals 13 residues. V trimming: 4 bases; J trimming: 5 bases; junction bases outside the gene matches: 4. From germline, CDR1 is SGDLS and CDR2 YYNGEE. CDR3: CASSPGGGETQYF. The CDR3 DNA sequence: TGTGCCAGCAGCCCAGGGGGCGGGGAGACCCAGTACTTC.

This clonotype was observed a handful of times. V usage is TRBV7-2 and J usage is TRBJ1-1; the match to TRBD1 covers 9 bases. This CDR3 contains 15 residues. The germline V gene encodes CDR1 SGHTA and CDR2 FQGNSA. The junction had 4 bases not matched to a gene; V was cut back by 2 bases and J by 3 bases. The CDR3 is CASSLFRDRDTEAFF. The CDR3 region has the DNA TGTGCCAGCAGCTTATTCCGGGACAGGGACACTGAAGCTTTCTTT.

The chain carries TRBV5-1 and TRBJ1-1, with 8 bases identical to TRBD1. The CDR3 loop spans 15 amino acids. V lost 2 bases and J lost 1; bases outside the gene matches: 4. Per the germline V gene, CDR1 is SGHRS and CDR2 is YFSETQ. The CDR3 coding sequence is TGCGCCAGCAGCTTCCCTGGGACAGGGAACACTGAAGCTTTCTTT. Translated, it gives CASSFPGTGNTEAFF.

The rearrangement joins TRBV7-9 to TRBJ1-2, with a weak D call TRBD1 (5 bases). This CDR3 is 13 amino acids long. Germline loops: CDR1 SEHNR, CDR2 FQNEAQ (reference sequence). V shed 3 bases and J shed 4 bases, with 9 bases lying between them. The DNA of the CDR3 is TGTGCCAGCAGCTTGGGACGTCGCTATGGCTACACCTTC. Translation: CASSLGRRYGYTF.